The 31 T cell receptor beta chains in this list originate from one sample, sequenced in a study of graft-versus-host responses after intestinal transplantation. Clones were sequenced by immunoSEQ multiplex PCR, and TCRdb holds only the in-frame ones, with some missing. Of 8,000 or so clones listed, over 90% are singletons. This material consisted of PBMCs, taken 11 days after intestinal transplantation. The receptors shown here come from a human patient who received an intestinal transplant, so some T cells may come from the graft donor.

The gene calls are TRBV15 and TRBJ2-2; a possible D gene is TRBD1 (6 bases). CDR1 LNHNV and CDR2 YYDKDF come from the germline V gene (reference sequence). CDR3 length: 14 amino acids. V dropped 0 bases and J dropped 8 bases, with 10 bases sitting between them. The CDR3 region is CATSRDSGAGELFF. The CDR3 nucleotides are TGTGCCACCAGCAGAGATTCAGGGGCTGGGGAGCTGTTTTTT.

The CDR3 reads CASSGAGGETQYF. In DNA form, the CDR3 reads TGTGCCAGCAGTGGAGCGGGAGGCGAGACCCAGTACTTC. This chain joins TRBV7-9 and TRBJ2-5; 9 bases fit TRBD2. CDR1 is SEHNR and CDR2 is FQNEAQ in the germline V gene (reference sequence). The trim removed 6 bases at V and 5 bases at J, leaving 4 bases unmatched. The CDR3 loop spans 13 amino acids.

V usage is TRBV7-9 and J usage is TRBJ1-2, with D hard to call. The V gene's germline CDR1 is SEHNR and CDR2 FQNEAQ (reference sequence). The V and J ends lost 1 base and 3 bases respectively, with 3 bases between them. The CDR3 has 12 amino acids. CDR3 loop: CASSLGDYGYTF. CDR3 bases: TGTGCCAGCAGCTTAGGCGACTATGGCTACACCTTC.

The chain is built from TRBV6-1 and TRBJ1-2, with D perhaps matching TRBD1 (6 bases). V was trimmed by 6 bases and J by 8 bases, leaving 13 bases between them. The CDR3 is 12 residues long. Germline values: CDR1 MNHNS, CDR2 SASEGT. CDR3 sequence reads: CASRYYRVGYTF. CDR3 nucleotide sequence: TGTGCCAGCAGGTATTACAGGGTCGGCTACACCTTC.

This sequence joins TRBV7-3 and TRBJ2-3; D is uncertain. Trimming took off 1 base at V and 4 bases at J, with 12 bases between the two ends. The CDR3 totals 15 residues. CDR1 is SGHTA, CDR2 FQGTGA, per germline. The CDR3: CASSLNPSEADTQYF. CDR3 nucleotides: TGTGCCAGCAGCTTAAATCCATCCGAGGCAGATACGCAGTATTTT.

This chain links TRBV9 with TRBJ2-5; possible D gene TRBD1, 6 bases. This CDR3 spans 15 amino acids. The V gene lost 3 bases and the J gene lost 0 bases, with 12 bases spanning the gap. Germline V lookup: CDR1 SGDLS, CDR2 YYNGEE. CDR3 coding DNA: TGTGCCAGCAGCGCCTACGACAGGAACCAAGAGACCCAGTACTTC. Encoded protein: CASSAYDRNQETQYF.

The chain uses TRBV7-9 and TRBJ1-2; D is undetermined. This CDR3 region has 17 residues. With 5 bases removed from V and 6 bases from J, the gap between germline ends came to 25 bases. CDR1 and CDR2 (germline): SEHNR, FQNEAQ (reference sequence). CDR3 sequence: CASSTPPGGVPKDGYTF. CDR3 sequence (DNA): TGTGCCAGCAGCACCCCCCCCGGCGGGGTCCCCAAGGATGGCTACACCTTC.

V usage is TRBV19 and J usage is TRBJ1-1; D call uncertain. Per germline, CDR1 LNHDA and CDR2 SQIVND (reference sequence). V lost 2 bases to trimming and J lost 1 base, with 5 bases between them. CDR3 length equals 13 residues. CDR3 in DNA: TGTGCCAGTAGTATATACGGGAACACTGAAGCTTTCTTT. Its translation is CASSIYGNTEAFF.

V and J are TRBV7-3 and TRBJ2-5; 12 bases are a match to TRBD2. Germline assignment: CDR1 SGHTA and CDR2 FQGTGA. After removal of 2 bases from V and 9 bases from J, the junction contained 4 bases not matched to a gene. The CDR3 contains 14 residues. CDR3 protein: CASSLGLAGGAQYF. The CDR3 DNA reads TGTGCCAGCAGCTTAGGCCTAGCGGGGGGGGCCCAGTACTTC.

The chain recombines TRBV6-5 with TRBJ2-3; maybe TRBD1 (5 bases). Germline CDR1 MNHEY, CDR2 SVGAGI. V gave up 6 bases and J gave up 9 bases, with 13 bases separating them. This CDR3 is built from 12 residues. CDR3 loop: CASSPDSITQYF. As DNA, the CDR3 is TGTGCCAGCAGCCCCGACAGTATAACGCAGTATTTT.

The chain carries TRBV27 and TRBJ2-1; 10 bases match TRBD2. Trimming cost V 6 bases and J 7 bases; bases outside gene matches: 12. Germline CDR1 and CDR2: MNHEY and SMNVEV (reference sequence). CDR3 length equals 16 residues. CDR3 sequence: CASRIKLAGTRNEQFF. CDR3 DNA: TGTGCCAGCAGAATCAAACTAGCGGGAACAAGGAATGAGCAGTTCTTC.

This chain joins TRBV6-1 and TRBJ1-2, with D possibly matching TRBD1 (6 bases). The germline V gene has CDR1 MNHNS and CDR2 SASEGT. V was shortened by 6 bases and J by 2 bases, with 13 bases between the two germline ends. The CDR3 runs 14 residues. In DNA, the CDR3 is TGTGCCAGCAGAAGACAGGCGGACAACTATGGCTACACCTTC. This encodes CASRRQADNYGYTF.

The chain links TRBV11-1 to TRBJ1-1; 7 nucleotides align to TRBD1. Germline loops: CDR1 SGHAT, CDR2 FQDESV (reference sequence). The V and J ends lost 6 bases and 3 bases, in that order; junction bases with no gene match: 19. CDR3 length equals 18 residues. The DNA for the CDR3 is TGTGCCAGCAGTGCCATTCCTGCCAGGGGGAGTCGCGACACTGAAGCTTTCTTT. Amino acids: CASSAIPARGSRDTEAFF.

J is TRBJ1-5 and V is TRBV6-6; a possible D gene is TRBD1 (6 bases). The CDR3 length is 15 residues. V gave up 6 bases and J gave up 3 bases, with 15 bases separating them. Germline V gene data show CDR1 as MNHNY and CDR2 as SVGAGI (reference sequence). In DNA form, the CDR3 reads TGTGCCAGCAGCATAGTAGGGACACTCAATCAGCCCCAGCATTTT. Translation: CASSIVGTLNQPQHF.

The chain uses TRBV30 and TRBJ2-7; D possibly corresponds to TRBD2 (7 bases). The CDR3 totals 14 residues. The germline V and J ends were trimmed by 0 bases and 6 bases, with 15 bases remaining between them. CDR1 and CDR2 (germline): GTSNPN, SVGIG (reference sequence). In DNA form, the CDR3 reads TGTGCCTGGAGTGTAAGTGGGGGGGCCCTCGAGCAGTACTTC. This sequence encodes CAWSVSGGALEQYF.

The chain has TRBV5-1 and TRBJ2-2; D may be TRBD1 (6 bases). Germline loops: CDR1 SGHRS, CDR2 YFSETQ. The CDR3 loop spans 18 amino acids. Trimming pared 0 bases from V and 7 bases from J, leaving 22 bases between. The DNA of the CDR3 is TGCGCCAGCAGCTTGGCCGAGGACCTCGGACAGTTGCACGGGGAGCTGTTTTTT. Its protein is CASSLAEDLGQLHGELFF.

With respect to this clone: Relative to the germline gene, one junction end is altered; a read error may explain this. This sequence joins TRBV28 and TRBJ2-7; D may be TRBD1 (6 bases). The CDR3 runs to 13 residues. Germline CDR1 MDHEN, CDR2 SYDVKM. CDR3 coding DNA: TGTGCCGGCAGTTCGCAGGGGTCCTACGAGCAGTACTTC. Translation gives CAGSSQGSYEQYF. The full variable domain, its missing parts supplied by reference TRBV28 and TRBJ2-7, is DVKVTQSSRYLVKRTGEKVFLECVQDMDHENMFWYRQDPGLGLRLIYFSYDVKMKEKGDIPEGYSVSREKKERFSLILESASTNQTSMYLCAGSSQGSYEQYFGPGTRLTVT.

The rearrangement links TRBV4-2 to TRBJ2-1; TRBD2 aligns across 8 bases. The germline V gene encodes CDR1 LGHNA and CDR2 YNFKEQ. This CDR3 spans 14 amino acids. Unmatched junction bases numbered 4, after V lost 1 base and J lost 8 bases. This CDR3 reads CASSQAGLAHEQFF. The CDR3 DNA reads TGTGCCAGCAGCCAAGCCGGACTAGCCCATGAGCAGTTCTTC.

Here the CDR3 DNA reads TGTGCCAGCGGGTCTGGGGGGAGCACAGATACGCAGTATTTT. Translated: CASGSGGSTDTQYF. The V call is TRBV6-4, the J call TRBJ2-3; the D gene is possibly TRBD2 (6 bases). The length of the CDR3 is 14 residues. Trimming pared 8 bases from V and 0 bases from J, leaving 12 bases between. The germline gives CDR1 MRHNA, CDR2 SNTAGT.

The genes are TRBV2 and TRBJ2-4; 13 positions match TRBD2. Germline V CDR1 and CDR2: SNHLY, FYNNEI. With V trimmed by 1 base and J by 3 bases, 9 bases remained unmatched. There are 19 residues in the CDR3. DNA of the CDR3: TGTGCCAGCAGTGAAGGGGGGCCACTAGCGGGGGGGCTCAAAAACATTCAGTACTTC. This translates into CASSEGGPLAGGLKNIQYF.

This chain links TRBV7-3 with TRBJ2-3; 15 bases are a match to TRBD2. Unmatched junction bases numbered 3, after V lost 5 bases and J lost 9 bases. Germline-derived CDR1 and CDR2 are SGHTA and FQGTGA. The CDR3 runs 14 residues. CDR3 sequence reads: CASSLGLAGGTQYF. The DNA for the CDR3 is TGTGCCAGCAGCCTCGGACTAGCGGGAGGGACGCAGTATTTT.

Concerning this clone itself: Different DNA sequences within this sample yield the same CDR3. J is TRBJ1-5 and V is TRBV19, with 9 nucleotides matching TRBD1. The germline V gene encodes CDR1 LNHDA and CDR2 SQIVND (reference sequence). V gave up 4 bases and J gave up 4 bases; unmatched junction bases: 5. The CDR3 is made up of 15 amino acids. The CDR3 DNA is TGTGCCAGTAGTACATGGGGACAGGGTAATCAGCCCCAGCATTTT. It is translated as CASSTWGQGNQPQHF.

The J gene is TRBJ2-5, the V gene TRBV19, with 7 positions matching TRBD1. Germline assignment: CDR1 LNHDA and CDR2 SQIVND (reference sequence). The CDR3 runs 17 residues. V lost 5 bases to trimming and J lost 3 bases; unmatched junction nucleotides: 15. In nucleotides, the CDR3 is TGTGCCAGTAGTTCGCGGACGGCGGGCCAGGGGGAAGAGACCCAGTACTTC. It encodes CASSSRTAGQGEETQYF.

V is TRBV28 and J is TRBJ2-7, with a possible D match to TRBD1 (6 bases). Germline CDR1 reads MDHEN; CDR2 reads SYDVKM. The CDR3 covers 13 residues. The ends were cut back, 6 bases at V and 2 bases at J, with 11 bases in the middle. CDR3 sequence: CASSLDRTYEQYF. The CDR3 nucleotides read TGTGCCAGCAGCCTGGACAGAACCTACGAGCAGTACTTC. Full variable domain (remainder filled in from reference TRBV28 and TRBJ2-7): DVKVTQSSRYLVKRTGEKVFLECVQDMDHENMFWYRQDPGLGLRLIYFSYDVKMKEKGDIPEGYSVSREKKERFSLILESASTNQTSMYLCASSLDRTYEQYFGPGTRLTVT.

V is TRBV7-9 and J is TRBJ2-7, with D maybe TRBD2 (5 bases). Trimming shortened V by 4 bases and J by 0 bases, and 13 bases separated the two germline ends. Germline V gene lookup returns CDR1 SEHNR and CDR2 FQNEAQ (reference sequence). This CDR3 comprises 15 residues. CDR3 loop: CASSSLRENSYEQYF. The DNA for the CDR3 is TGTGCCAGCAGCTCCTTGAGGGAGAACTCCTACGAGCAGTACTTC.

The J gene is TRBJ2-7, the V gene TRBV2; 11 bases align to TRBD1. The CDR3 length is 18 residues. Germline CDR1 and CDR2: SNHLY and FYNNEI. Unmatched junction bases numbered 18, after V lost 7 bases and J lost 4 bases. The CDR3 coding sequence is TGTGCCAGCACGGGCCGCGGACAGGGGGCCTCCCCCTGGTACGAGCAGTACTTC. It codes for CASTGRGQGASPWYEQYF.

This chain joins TRBV28 and TRBJ1-5, with D perhaps TRBD1 (5 bases). The CDR3 contains 17 residues. The germline CDR1 and CDR2 sequences are MDHEN and SYDVKM. V was shortened by 6 bases and J by 2 bases, with 20 bases between the two germline ends. The CDR3 spells CASSSPGEGLGNQPQHF. CDR3 nucleotides: TGTGCCAGCAGCTCTCCCGGGGAGGGGCTAGGCAATCAGCCCCAGCATTTT. Using reference TRBV28 and TRBJ1-5 for the parts outside the CDR3, the full variable domain is DVKVTQSSRYLVKRTGEKVFLECVQDMDHENMFWYRQDPGLGLRLIYFSYDVKMKEKGDIPEGYSVSREKKERFSLILESASTNQTSMYLCASSSPGEGLGNQPQHFGDGTRLSIL.

The chain carries TRBV28 and TRBJ2-3, with no clear D. The CDR3 sequence is 15 residues long. V was clipped by 4 bases and J by 1 base, with 12 bases between them. CDR1 MDHEN and CDR2 SYDVKM come from the germline V gene. The CDR3 here is CASSSASRGTDTQYF. The CDR3 coding sequence is TGTGCCAGCAGTTCGGCTAGTAGAGGCACAGATACGCAGTATTTT. Filled out from reference TRBV28 and TRBJ2-3, the complete variable domain reads DVKVTQSSRYLVKRTGEKVFLECVQDMDHENMFWYRQDPGLGLRLIYFSYDVKMKEKGDIPEGYSVSREKKERFSLILESASTNQTSMYLCASSSASRGTDTQYFGPGTRLTVL.

The chain uses TRBV4-1 and TRBJ2-2, with TRBD1 matching over 10 bases. This CDR3 has 18 amino acids. Germline V gene lookup returns CDR1 MGHRA and CDR2 YSYEKL. V dropped 1 base and J dropped 9; count of bases not matched to a gene: 14. The CDR3 protein is CASSQVLPGRDRGRELFF. The CDR3 coding sequence is TGCGCCAGCAGCCAAGTTCTCCCGGGGCGGGACAGGGGCCGGGAGCTGTTTTTT.

V gene TRBV5-8 combines with J gene TRBJ1-1; D is unclear. V lost 2 bases and J lost 7, with 12 bases in between. The CDR3 spans 13 residues. Per germline, CDR1 SGHTS and CDR2 YDEGEE. For the CDR3, the DNA is TGTGCCAGCAGCTTCGGGTCGACTTATGAAGCTTTCTTT. Residues: CASSFGSTYEAFF.

The V call is TRBV5-6, the J call TRBJ2-1; 9 positions match TRBD1. V trimming: 0 bases; J trimming: 8 bases; junction bases outside the gene matches: 6. Per the germline V gene, CDR1 is SGHDT and CDR2 is YYEEEE. The CDR3 is made up of 15 amino acids. Here the CDR3 reads CASSLDGTGRHEQFF. CDR3 bases: TGTGCCAGCAGCTTGGATGGGACAGGGAGGCATGAGCAGTTCTTC. The whole variable domain, remainder taken from reference TRBV5-6 and TRBJ2-1, is DAGVTQSPTHLIKTRGQQVTLRCSPKSGHDTVSWYQQALGQGPQFIFQYYEEEERQRGNFPDRFSGHQFPNYSSELNVNALLLGDSALYLCASSLDGTGRHEQFFGPGTRLTVL.